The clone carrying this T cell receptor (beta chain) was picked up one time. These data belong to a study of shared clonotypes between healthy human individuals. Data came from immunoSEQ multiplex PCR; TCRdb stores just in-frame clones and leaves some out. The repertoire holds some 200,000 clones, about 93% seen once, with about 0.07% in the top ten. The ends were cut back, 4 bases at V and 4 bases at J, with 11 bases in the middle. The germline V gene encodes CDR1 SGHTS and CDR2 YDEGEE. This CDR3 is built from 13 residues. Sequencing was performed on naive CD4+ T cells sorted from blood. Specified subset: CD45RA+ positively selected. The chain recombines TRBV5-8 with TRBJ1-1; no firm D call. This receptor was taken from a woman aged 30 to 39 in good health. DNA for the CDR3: TGTGCCAGCAGCAGGGCTCCGAGCACTGAAGCTTTCTTT. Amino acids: CASSRAPSTEAFF.